This TCR beta chain was captured in a study of regulatory T cells in long-lasting Graves disease. Notes on this clonotype: No antigen is known for it.

Arm-PCR of CDR3 regions and iRepertoire HTBI primers were the basis on which TCR beta libraries were built. Each CDR3 protein is one row after TCRdb ran MiXCR on the multiplex PCR reads. The top ten hold approximately 9% of the sample, which has about half a million distinct CDR3 sequences, 12% seen once. Sample time point: newly diagnosed GD, antithyroid drugs for less than 3 months. The TCR library was made from RNA that had been extracted from PBMCs in TRIzol. Overall study findings and caveats: Persistent patients had more shared public clonotypes (about 2,800) than new patients (roughly 940).

The data were also submitted as part of a second study, on T cells in Graves' hyperthyroidism and ophthalmopathy.

The origin of this receptor is a woman aged 25 to 39 with Graves disease. Sequencing was performed on peripheral blood mononuclear cells (PBMCs), taken at new diagnosis, from a patient treated with antithyroid drugs.

The CDR3 spells CASRIGTGYGYTF. The CDR3 DNA reads as TGTGCCAGCAGGATTGGGACAGGCTATGGCTACACCTTC. The genes are TRBV6-1 and TRBJ1-2, with 8 bases matching TRBD1. CDR1 MNHNS and CDR2 SASEGT come from the germline V gene. The CDR3 is 13 residues long. J lost 4 bases, V lost 6 bases, and 4 bases had no gene match.